These T cell receptor beta chains were read from a single sample in a study of Ad26.COV2.S vaccination and SARS-CoV-2 variants. Repertoires were generated with immunoSEQ multiplex PCR, while TCRdb's copy carries only in-frame clones and drops some. Of around 370,000 clones in the sample, 70% to 90% were seen once. The source was peripheral blood, collected in a trial of Ad26.COV2.S vaccine versus placebo. These receptors originate from a person aged 18-60 years who received the Ad26.COV2.S COVID-19 vaccine or a placebo. CDR3s include the opening cysteine and the closing phenylalanine or tryptophan. The D gene is left open where the match is weak. Expanded clones get a size class; other rows say once, few or many, or leave the size out.

>TRBJ1-3|TRBV6-2/TRBV6-3|NA|NA|15
TGTGCCAGCGGCCGCAGAGGACAGACTGGAAACACCATATATTTT
CASGRRGQTGNTIYF
>TRBJ1-1|TRBV6-1|NA|NA|12
TGTGCCAGCAGAAGGATATCACATGAAGCTTTCTTT
CASRRISHEAFF
>TRBJ2-6|TRBV5-5|NA|NA|18
TGTGCCAGCAGCTTGGCGACCTCCCCAGGGCCCAGAGCCAACGTCCTGACTTTC
CASSLATSPGPRANVLTF
>TRBJ2-3|TRBV19|NA|NA|12
TGTGCCAGTAGCCAACGCACAGATACGCAGTATTTT
CASSQRTDTQYF
>TRBJ2-3|TRBV10-2|NA|TRBD1|13
TGCGCCAGTGGACAGGGGGCCACAGATACGCAGTATTTT
CASGQGATDTQYF
>TRBJ2-5|TRBV19|NA|TRBD2|18
TGTGCCAGTAGTATAACCCCCCGACTAGCGGGATTAGGAGAGACCCAGTACTTC
CASSITPRLAGLGETQYF
>TRBJ2-5|TRBV7-8|NA|NA|14
TGTGCCAGCAGCCGGCGACTAGGACAAGAGACCCAGTACTTC
CASSRRLGQETQYF
>TRBJ2-3|TRBV28|NA|NA|16
TGTGCCAGCAGGCCCCAAGGGGGGTCGGACACAGATACGCAGTATTTT
CASRPQGGSDTDTQYF
>TRBJ2-2|TRBV13|once|NA|14
TGTGCCAGCAGCTCCCTGCGGAACACCGGGGAGCTGTTTTTT
CASSSLRNTGELFF
>TRBJ2-3|TRBV4-3|NA|NA|15
TGCGCCAGCAGTGTCGATCGGGGGACCACAGATACGCAGTATTTT
CASSVDRGTTDTQYF
>TRBJ2-1|TRBV18|NA|NA|15
TGTGCCAGCTCCCCGAGGACGAGCTCCTACAATGAGCAGTTCTTC
CASSPRTSSYNEQFF
>TRBJ1-6|TRBV30|NA|NA|14
TGTGCCTGGAGTGAGGGACTGTCTAATTCACCCCTCCACTTT
CAWSEGLSNSPLHF
>TRBJ2-5|TRBV25-1|NA|TRBD2|17
TGTGCCAGCAGTGGAATCGGACTAGCGGCGGGTTGGGAGACCCAGTACTTC
CASSGIGLAAGWETQYF
>TRBJ2-1|TRBV11-2|NA|TRBD1|15
TGTGCCAGCAGCTTAGCGGGACAGGGGAACAATGAGCAGTTCTTC
CASSLAGQGNNEQFF
>TRBJ2-1|TRBV19|NA|TRBD2|17
TGTGCCAGTAGTCTACGTGTTAGCGGGGACTCCTACAATGAGCAGTTCTTC
CASSLRVSGDSYNEQFF
>TRBJ1-2|TRBV28|NA|NA|13
TGTGCCAGCAGTACGACCACATTCTATGGCTACACCTTC
CASSTTTFYGYTF
>TRBJ2-1|TRBV7-2|once|NA|13
TGTGCCAGCAGCTTAGGGGGCCACAATGAGCAGTTCTTC
CASSLGGHNEQFF
>TRBJ2-1|TRBV18|NA|TRBD1|16
TGTGCCAGCTCACCATCCCCGCAGGGGGCGTTGAATGAGCAGTTCTTC
CASSPSPQGALNEQFF
>TRBJ2-1|TRBV18|NA|NA|14
TGTGCCAGCTCACCAACGAGCTCCTACAATGAGCAGTTCTTC
CASSPTSSYNEQFF
>TRBJ2-5|TRBV6-6|NA|NA|12
TGTGCCAGCAGCCCCGGAAAAGAGACCCAGTACTTC
CASSPGKETQYF
>TRBJ1-2|TRBV7-2|NA|TRBD1|14
TGTGCCAGCAGCTACTCGGGACAGCCCTATGGCTACACCTTC
CASSYSGQPYGYTF
>TRBJ1-1|TRBV11-2|NA|NA|15
TGTGCCAGCAGCTTAGCCCGACCTATCGGGACTGAAGCTTTCTTT
CASSLARPIGTEAFF
>TRBJ1-1|TRBV7-2|NA|NA|15
TGTGCCAGCAGCTCCTACTCGTGGGGGAACACTGAAGCTTTCTTT
CASSSYSWGNTEAFF
>TRBJ1-2|TRBV11-2|few|NA|15
TGTGCCAGCAGACCCACCTTCAGGGGAGGGTATGGCTACACCTTC
CASRPTFRGGYGYTF
>TRBJ2-5|TRBV30|NA|TRBD2|14
TGTGCCTGGTCTAGCGGGGGGGCTCTTGGGACCCAGTACTTC
CAWSSGGALGTQYF
>TRBJ2-3|TRBV27|NA|TRBD2|17
TGTGCCAGCAGTTCCCCTGGGACTAGCGGGATACAAGATACGCAGTATTTT
CASSSPGTSGIQDTQYF
>TRBJ2-7|TRBV29-1|once|NA|15
TGCAGCGTTGAAGGTTTGGAGGGGTTCTCCTACGAGCAGTACTTC
CSVEGLEGFSYEQYF
>TRBJ1-2|TRBV18|NA|NA|16
TGTGCCAGCTCACCAACTGGTAATCCCGCTAACTATGGCTACACCTTC
CASSPTGNPANYGYTF